This T cell receptor beta chain emerged from a study of shared T cell receptors in the human thymus. V was trimmed by 6 bases and J by 3 bases, leaving 15 bases between them. This CDR3 region has 15 residues. The V gene's germline CDR1 is SEHNR and CDR2 FQNEAQ (reference sequence). Only in-frame clones appear in the TCRdb table, and some are missing; sequencing was by immunoSEQ multiplex PCR. The data hold just under 550,000 clones, with around 78% observed a single time. This sample also appeared in a second study, on human thymus T cells. Per that paper: Having corrective surgery for congenital heart defects, healthy Finnish infants were the ones who donated. From resections taken during corrective heart surgery, the thymus tissue was obtained. Usage of V and J genes appeared biased in thymic and blood repertoires. Overlap was high between thymic repertoires from unrelated individuals, as reported in related research.

Sequencing was performed on thymocytes. The TCR originated in a boy in the first two years of life with a congenital heart defect. V usage is TRBV7-9 and J usage is TRBJ1-3, with a possible D match to TRBD1 (6 bases). The CDR3 coding sequence is TGTGCCAGCAGTCATCAGGGGACTAATGGAAACACCATATATTTT. This sequence encodes CASSHQGTNGNTIYF. The complete variable domain, with remaining parts taken from reference TRBV7-9 and TRBJ1-3, reads DTGVSQNPRHKITKRGQNVTFRCDPISEHNRLYWYRQTLGQGPEFLTYFQNEAQLEKSRLLSDRFSAERPKGSFSTLEIQRTEQGDSAMYLCASSHQGTNGNTIYFGEGSWLTVV.